These T cell receptor beta chains were read from a single sample in a study of blood T cell repertoires in COVID-19. Generated by immunoSEQ multiplex PCR, the TCRdb table keeps only in-frame clones and is missing some. In the table there are approximately 210,000 clones, about four fifths of which are singletons. The sequencing sample was made of peripheral blood. All receptors derive from a woman aged 70-85 years with active or convalescent COVID-19. Each CDR3 is given with its conserved first and last residue. A D gene is named only where the DNA matches it firmly. Expanded clones are given a class, and other clones once, few, many or no size at all.

size: few; V: TRBV27; J: TRBJ2-7; D: TRBD1; DNA: TGTGCCAGCAGTTTATTACAGGGGTCAAGCTCCTACGAGCAGTACTTC; CDR3: CASSLLQGSSSYEQYF
size: -; V: TRBV11-3; J: TRBJ2-1; D: TRBD2; DNA: TGTGCCAGCAGCTTAGATCCCGGACTAGCACTCAATGAGCAGTTCTTC; CDR3: CASSLDPGLALNEQFF
size: -; V: TRBV7-3; J: TRBJ1-1; D: -; DNA: TGTGCCAGCAGCGACACAAGGAGGGCCACTGAAGCTTTCTTT; CDR3: CASSDTRRATEAFF
size: -; V: TRBV5-1; J: TRBJ2-2; D: -; DNA: TGCGCCAGCAGCCCGCGCACGGGGGCGAACACCGGGGAGCTGTTTTTT; CDR3: CASSPRTGANTGELFF
size: -; V: TRBV10-3; J: TRBJ1-5; D: TRBD1; DNA: TGTGCCATCAGTGTAACAGGGGCACAGCCCCAGCATTTT; CDR3: CAISVTGAQPQHF
size: once; V: TRBV6-5; J: TRBJ2-3; D: -; DNA: TGTGCCAGCAGTCAGCTCCCCCCGGGGACAGATACGCAGTATTTT; CDR3: CASSQLPPGTDTQYF
size: -; V: TRBV30; J: TRBJ1-1; D: -; DNA: TGTGCCTGGAGTGCTCCGGGACACAGAGCCGGCACTGAAGCTTTCTTT; CDR3: CAWSAPGHRAGTEAFF
size: -; V: TRBV12-3/TRBV12-4; J: TRBJ2-7; D: -; DNA: TGTGCCAGTGCAGGGTACGACGAGCAGTACTTC; CDR3: CASAGYDEQYF
size: -; V: TRBV20-1; J: TRBJ1-2; D: -; DNA: TGCAGTGCTAGTCTCAAAAGGACAGTACCCTGGTATGGCTACACCTTC; CDR3: CSASLKRTVPWYGYTF
size: -; V: TRBV6-6; J: TRBJ1-2; D: -; DNA: TGTGCCAGCAGCTCCGATCGGGGCTACACCTTC; CDR3: CASSSDRGYTF
size: -; V: TRBV28; J: TRBJ2-7; D: TRBD2; DNA: TGTGCCAGCAGTTTTGGGGGGGAGTGGAACGAGCAGTACTTC; CDR3: CASSFGGEWNEQYF
size: -; V: TRBV7-9; J: TRBJ2-7; D: -; DNA: TGTGCCAGCAGCCCAGTGGGGGCTTTTAAATCCTACGAGCAGTACTTC; CDR3: CASSPVGAFKSYEQYF
size: once; V: TRBV5-1; J: TRBJ2-5; D: TRBD2; DNA: TGCGCCAGCAGCCCAGGCGGGGGGGAGACCCAGTACTTC; CDR3: CASSPGGGETQYF
size: -; V: TRBV19; J: TRBJ1-3; D: -; DNA: TGTGCCAGTAGTATCAGCCTCATCCAGGCCTACTCTGGAAACACCATATATTTT; CDR3: CASSISLIQAYSGNTIYF
size: -; V: TRBV3-1/TRBV3-2; J: TRBJ2-6; D: -; DNA: TGTGCCAGCAGCCCCCCCGGCAGGGCCTCTGGGGCCAACGTCCTGACTTTC; CDR3: CASSPPGRASGANVLTF
size: -; V: TRBV2; J: TRBJ1-1; D: TRBD1; DNA: TGTGCCAGTCGGGACAGGGGAGGGTCGAACACTGAAGCTTTCTTT; CDR3: CASRDRGGSNTEAFF
size: -; V: TRBV6-1; J: TRBJ1-4; D: TRBD1; DNA: TGTGCCAGCAGTGAAAACCCGACAGGGGCCGAAAAACTGTTTTTT; CDR3: CASSENPTGAEKLFF
size: -; V: TRBV3-1/TRBV3-2; J: TRBJ2-5; D: TRBD2; DNA: TGTGCCAGCAGCCACCGCGGGACTAAAGAGACCCAGTACTTC; CDR3: CASSHRGTKETQYF
size: -; V: TRBV3-1/TRBV3-2; J: TRBJ1-1; D: TRBD1; DNA: TGTGCCAGCAGCCCAAGCATGACAGGGGGGAACACTGAAGCTTTCTTT; CDR3: CASSPSMTGGNTEAFF
size: -; V: TRBV4-1; J: TRBJ2-5; D: -; DNA: TGCGCCAGCAGCCAAGTCGCAGGGGTAGAGACCCAGTACTTC; CDR3: CASSQVAGVETQYF
size: -; V: TRBV5-4; J: TRBJ2-2; D: TRBD2; DNA: TGTGCCAGCAGCTTGATCCCGGGAGGGAACACCGGGGAGCTGTTTTTT; CDR3: CASSLIPGGNTGELFF
size: -; V: TRBV19; J: TRBJ2-1; D: TRBD2; DNA: TGTGCCAGCGGGACTAGCGGTTACAATGAGCAGTTCTTC; CDR3: CASGTSGYNEQFF
size: -; V: TRBV5-4; J: TRBJ1-2; D: -; DNA: TGTGCCAGCAGCGTCGCAGGGAGGGGCTACACCTTC; CDR3: CASSVAGRGYTF
size: -; V: TRBV11-2; J: TRBJ2-3; D: TRBD2; DNA: TGTGCCAGCAGCATCGGACTAGCGGGAGCGCCGCAGTATTTT; CDR3: CASSIGLAGAPQYF
size: -; V: TRBV30; J: TRBJ2-7; D: -; DNA: TGTGCCTGGAGTGTAGGTGGGAGCTCCTACGAGCAGTACTTC; CDR3: CAWSVGGSSYEQYF
size: -; V: TRBV18; J: TRBJ2-7; D: TRBD2; DNA: TGTGCCAGCTCACCGCAGACTGGGGCGGGGGCCTACGAGCAGTACTTC; CDR3: CASSPQTGAGAYEQYF
size: -; V: TRBV28; J: TRBJ2-5; D: -; DNA: TGTGCCAGCAGTTTAGACGGAGAGTGGGAGGAGACCCAGTACTTC; CDR3: CASSLDGEWEETQYF
size: -; V: TRBV5-1; J: TRBJ2-1; D: -; DNA: TGCGCCAGCAGCTTGGCCGGTTCCTACAATGAGCAGTTCTTC; CDR3: CASSLAGSYNEQFF
size: -; V: TRBV27; J: TRBJ2-7; D: -; DNA: TGTGCCAGCAGTTCCCTGGGCCTCACGGGGAACGAGCAGTACTTC; CDR3: CASSSLGLTGNEQYF
size: -; V: TRBV12-2; J: TRBJ2-1; D: -; DNA: TGTGCAAGTCGTCGCGGGGGGGCCAGGGATGATGAGCAGTTCTTC; CDR3: CASRRGGARDDEQFF
size: -; V: TRBV2; J: TRBJ1-6; D: TRBD1; DNA: TGTGCCAGCAGGGGGACAGGGGGTTCACCCCTCCACTTT; CDR3: CASRGTGGSPLHF
size: -; V: TRBV11-2; J: TRBJ2-1; D: TRBD1; DNA: TGTGCCAGCAGCTTAGGACAGGGAATTCTCAATGAGCAGTTCTTC; CDR3: CASSLGQGILNEQFF
size: -; V: TRBV2; J: TRBJ2-7; D: -; DNA: TGTGCCAGCAGTGGTAACTACGAGCAGTACTTC; CDR3: CASSGNYEQYF
size: -; V: TRBV30; J: TRBJ1-1; D: -; DNA: TGTGCCTGGAGTGTATCCGTGAGGACTGAAGCTTTCTTT; CDR3: CAWSVSVRTEAFF
size: -; V: TRBV6-5; J: TRBJ1-1; D: -; DNA: TGTGCCAGCAGTTACTCGCCCCCGGGGGGGGCAACTGAAGCTTTCTTT; CDR3: CASSYSPPGGATEAFF
size: few; V: TRBV28; J: TRBJ1-2; D: TRBD1; DNA: TGTGCCAGCAGTACAGTGGGACAGTCCTATGGCTACACCTTC; CDR3: CASSTVGQSYGYTF
size: -; V: TRBV11-3; J: TRBJ1-1; D: -; DNA: TGTGCCAGCAGCTTAGGGCCGGGGGGGAGGACGAACACTGAAGCTTTCTTT; CDR3: CASSLGPGGRTNTEAFF
size: few; V: TRBV6-4; J: TRBJ1-1; D: -; DNA: TGTGCCAGCCCCTCCAAGGCGCCGGGGAACACTGAAGCTTTCTTT; CDR3: CASPSKAPGNTEAFF
size: few; V: TRBV19; J: TRBJ2-1; D: TRBD2; DNA: TGTGCCAGTATCCCTGTAGCGGGCCCTTACAATGAGCAGTTCTTC; CDR3: CASIPVAGPYNEQFF
size: -; V: TRBV7-9; J: TRBJ1-1; D: -; DNA: TGTGCCAGCAGCTATCATGAGACTGAAGCTTTCTTT; CDR3: CASSYHETEAFF